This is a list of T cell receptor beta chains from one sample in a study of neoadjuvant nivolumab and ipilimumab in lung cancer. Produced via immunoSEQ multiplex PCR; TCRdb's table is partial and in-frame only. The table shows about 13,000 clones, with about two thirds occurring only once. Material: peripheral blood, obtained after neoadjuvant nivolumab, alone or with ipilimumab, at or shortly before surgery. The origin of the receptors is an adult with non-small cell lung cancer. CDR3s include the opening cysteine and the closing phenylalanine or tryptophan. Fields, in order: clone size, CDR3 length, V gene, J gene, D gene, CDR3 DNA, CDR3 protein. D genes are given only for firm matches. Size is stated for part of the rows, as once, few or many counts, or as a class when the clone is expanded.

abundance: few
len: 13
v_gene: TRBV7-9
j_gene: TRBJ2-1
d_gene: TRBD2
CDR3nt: TGTGCCAGCAGCTTCGGCGGGAGGGGTGAGCAGTTCTTC
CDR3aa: CASSFGGRGEQFF

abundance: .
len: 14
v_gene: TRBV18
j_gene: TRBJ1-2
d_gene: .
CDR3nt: TGTGCCAGCTCACCACCACGGACAGACTATGGCTACACCTTC
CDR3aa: CASSPPRTDYGYTF

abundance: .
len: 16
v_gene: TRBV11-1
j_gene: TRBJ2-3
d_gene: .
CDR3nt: TGTGCCAGCAGCTCGCAGGGTCTTTTCGGCACAGATACGCAGTATTTT
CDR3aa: CASSSQGLFGTDTQYF

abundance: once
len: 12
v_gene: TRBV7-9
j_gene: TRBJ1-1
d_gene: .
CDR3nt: TGTGCCAGCAGCCAGGATGGGGGTGAAGCTTTCTTT
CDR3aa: CASSQDGGEAFF

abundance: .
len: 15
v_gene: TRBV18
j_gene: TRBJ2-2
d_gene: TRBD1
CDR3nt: TGTGCCAGCTCCCCCGACAGGGGGAACACCGGGGAGCTGTTTTTT
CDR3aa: CASSPDRGNTGELFF

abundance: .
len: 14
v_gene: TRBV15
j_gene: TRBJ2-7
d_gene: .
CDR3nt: TGTGCCACCAGCAGGGACTGGCAAACCTACGAGCAGTACTTC
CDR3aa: CATSRDWQTYEQYF

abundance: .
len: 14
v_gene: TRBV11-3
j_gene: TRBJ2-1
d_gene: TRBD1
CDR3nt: TGTGCCAGCAGCTCCGGGACAGGGGGCTATGAGCAGTTCTTC
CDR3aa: CASSSGTGGYEQFF

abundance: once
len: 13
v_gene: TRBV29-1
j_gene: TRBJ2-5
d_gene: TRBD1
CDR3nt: TGCAGCGCCCGCAGGGGGACCTCGGAGACCCAGTACTTC
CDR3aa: CSARRGTSETQYF

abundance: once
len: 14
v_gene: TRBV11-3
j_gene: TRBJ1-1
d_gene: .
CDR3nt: TGTGCCAGCAGCTACGACAGCGAGAGCACTGAAGCTTTCTTT
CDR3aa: CASSYDSESTEAFF

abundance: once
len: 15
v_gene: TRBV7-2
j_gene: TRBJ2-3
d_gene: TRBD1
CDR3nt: TGTGCCAGCAGCTTTTCTGGACAGGGTGGAGATACGCAGTATTTT
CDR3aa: CASSFSGQGGDTQYF

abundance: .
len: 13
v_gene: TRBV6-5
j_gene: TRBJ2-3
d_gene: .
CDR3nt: TGTGCCACGGGGGAACGGTACACAGATACGCAGTATTTT
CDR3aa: CATGERYTDTQYF

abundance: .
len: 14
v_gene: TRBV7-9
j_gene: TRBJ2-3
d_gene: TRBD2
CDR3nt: TGTGCCAGCAGCTCCCTGCGGGGGTCAGATACGCAGTATTTT
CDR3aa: CASSSLRGSDTQYF

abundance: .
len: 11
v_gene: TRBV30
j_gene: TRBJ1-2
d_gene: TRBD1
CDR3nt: TGTGCCTGGGGGACAGGGGCAGGCTACACCTTC
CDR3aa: CAWGTGAGYTF